This T cell receptor beta chain comes out of a study of CD8+CD57+ T cells in acquired aplastic anemia. For the study at large: When averaged, DNA from sorted CD4+ and CD8+ cells came to approximately 3 ug.

Concerning this clonotype itself: The antigen is not known. A much larger clone lies one base from this, so it may be a read error.

General study points: Researchers reported that CD8+ Simpson's diversity was not significantly different in patients versus controls. Patients and controls shared some 30 CD8+ CDR3 sequences.

Patients picked for sequencing had shown CD8+CD57+ cell expansion detected by flow cytometry. The patients all had a severe acquired aplastic anemia diagnosis. The CDR3 runs 14 residues. Germline loops: CDR1 SGHTS, CDR2 YDEGEE. Genomic DNA templated the TCR beta VDJ and CDR3 profiling. TCRdb reprocessed the reads with MiXCR, giving one entry per CDR3 protein. This sample has 150,000 to 200,000 distinct CDR3 sequences, with more than 45% found just once. This clonotype was obtained from a human donor with aplastic anemia. This chain links TRBV5-8 with TRBJ2-1; possibly TRBD1 for D (6 bases). Sequencing used sorted CD4+, CD8+, or CD8+CD57+ T cells (not recorded which) from PBMCs. Written as DNA, the CDR3 is TGTGCCAGCAGCGTGGCAGGGGCCTACAGTGAGCAGTTCTTC. Residues: CASSVAGAYSEQFF.